Listed below are T cell receptor beta chains from one sample, sequenced in a study of blood T cell repertoires in COVID-19. Sequencing used immunoSEQ multiplex PCR; TCRdb keeps in-frame clones, though not all of them. The sample has approximately 210,000 clones, about 91% seen once. What was sequenced was peripheral blood. All receptors derive from a man aged 25 to 45 with acute or convalescent COVID-19. CDR3s include the opening cysteine and the closing phenylalanine or tryptophan. The order of the fields is V gene, CDR3 protein.

>TRBV6-5
CASSYSASGNRETQYF
>TRBV28
CASSLDSGRTNDEQFF
>TRBV19
CASSIFQRAMNTEAFF
>TRBV7-9
CASSLELEMNTEAFF
>TRBV9
CASSVQGNTEAFF
>TRBV6-5
CASSYEGLVNTEAFF
>TRBV6-5
CASSYNPGTGQGYTF
>TRBV18
CASSPGVETQYF
>TRBV11-2
CASSLTRTGDQPQHF
>TRBV3-1/TRBV3-2
CASSRPNYEQYF
>TRBV9
CASSVVPDGTGELFF
>TRBV7-9
CASSLQGPRTGYTF
>TRBV6-6
CASSYYSGELFF
>TRBV12-3/TRBV12-4
CASSFLGYNEQFF
>TRBV6-6
CAIQGEFGFGEQYF
>TRBV21-1
CASSPCGEKLQGTQYF
>TRBV30
CAWRGDSSYNEQFF